This T cell receptor (beta chain) was captured in a study of T cells in Graves' hyperthyroidism and ophthalmopathy. Amplification of TCR beta CDR3 regions used RNA as the template. Carried out on the TCR CDR3, a first-round RT-PCR used the HTBI primer set. TCRdb ran MiXCR on the multiplex PCR reads and lists one entry per CDR3 protein. The sample holds some 360,000 distinct CDR3 sequences, less than 20% seen once. Patients with uncontrolled infections, other autoimmune diseases, pregnancy or lactation were excluded. Diagnoses used clinical symptoms, serum thyroxine and TRAb, thyroid ultrasound and orbital computed tomography. Turning to this clonotype: The antigen is undetermined.

After removal of 6 bases from V and 10 bases from J, the junction contained 11 bases not matched to a gene. Per the germline V gene, CDR1 is LNHDA and CDR2 is SQIVND (reference sequence). The CDR3 totals 14 residues. General study findings and limits: Blood held most thyroid clonotypes expanded above 0.001 frequency.

Sequences were obtained from blood. This rearrangement joins TRBV19 to TRBJ1-5, with TRBD1 matching over 8 bases. This TCR was recovered from a woman in her thirties or forties with Graves' ophthalmopathy. The CDR3 region is CASRVGQAIFPQHF. CDR3 coding DNA: TGTGCCAGTAGAGTGGGACAGGCGATTTTCCCCCAGCATTTT.